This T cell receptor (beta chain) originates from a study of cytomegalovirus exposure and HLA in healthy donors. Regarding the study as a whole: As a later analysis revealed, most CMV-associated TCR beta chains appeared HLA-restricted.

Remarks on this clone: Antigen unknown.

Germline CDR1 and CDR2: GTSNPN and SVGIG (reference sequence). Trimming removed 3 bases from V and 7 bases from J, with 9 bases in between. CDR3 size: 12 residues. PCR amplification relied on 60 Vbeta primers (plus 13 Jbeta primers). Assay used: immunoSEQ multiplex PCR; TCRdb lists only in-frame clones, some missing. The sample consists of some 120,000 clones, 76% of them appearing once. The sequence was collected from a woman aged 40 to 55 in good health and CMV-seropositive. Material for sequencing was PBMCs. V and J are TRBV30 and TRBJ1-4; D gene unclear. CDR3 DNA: TGTGCCTGGAGCCCCGCAGGTGAAAAACTGTTTTTT. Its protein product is CAWSPAGEKLFF.